Listed below are T cell receptor beta chains from one sample, sequenced in a study of PD-1 blockade in classical Hodgkin lymphoma. TCRdb's table, derived via immunoSEQ multiplex PCR, lists solely in-frame clones and lacks some. Among 30,000 to 40,000 clones listed, about 80% were seen once. The starting material was peripheral blood mononuclear cells (PBMCs), obtained before the second cycle of nivolumab. Receptors originate from a human donor with classical Hodgkin lymphoma. Both conserved end residues are part of each CDR3. Each record gives: J gene, D gene, V gene, clone size, CDR3 DNA, CDR3 protein. D genes are given only for firm matches. Rows give clone size only sometimes, using once, few, many, or a class for an expanded clone.

TRBJ2-7 | NA | TRBV18 | NA | TGTGCCAGCTCACCAGGCAGGGGCCGAAGCTCCTACGAGCAGTACTTC | CASSPGRGRSSYEQYF
TRBJ1-2 | NA | TRBV6-5 | NA | TGTGCCAGCAGTTACTCACCCGTTGACTATGGCTACACCTTC | CASSYSPVDYGYTF
TRBJ1-3 | NA | TRBV7-2 | NA | TGTGCCAGCAGCTTTGCCCCGGGGGACTCTGGAAACACCATATATTTT | CASSFAPGDSGNTIYF
TRBJ2-2 | NA | TRBV7-3 | NA | TGTGCCAGCAGCTTAACCCCCGTAGGGACCACCGGGGAGCTGTTTTTT | CASSLTPVGTTGELFF
TRBJ2-7 | NA | TRBV5-1 | once | TGCGCCAGCAGCGATACGACAAAAACCTACGAGCAGTACTTC | CASSDTTKTYEQYF
TRBJ1-2 | NA | TRBV28 | NA | TGTGCCAGCAGTTTAGGACTGAAAGCTAACTATGGCTACACCTTC | CASSLGLKANYGYTF
TRBJ2-1 | TRBD2 | TRBV9 | medium-sized | TGTGCCAGCAGCCCTAGCGGGGTAAGGTACAATGAGCAGTTCTTC | CASSPSGVRYNEQFF
TRBJ1-5 | NA | TRBV7-2 | NA | TGTGCCAGCAGCTTTAACGGGTATCAGCCCCAGCATTTT | CASSFNGYQPQHF
TRBJ2-2 | TRBD1 | TRBV7-3 | NA | TGTGCCAGCAGCTTATGGACAGGGGGCACCGGGGAGCTGTTTTTT | CASSLWTGGTGELFF
TRBJ1-1 | NA | TRBV7-2 | NA | TGTGCCAGCAGCCAGGGCAGGGTGGCGGCTGAAGCTTTCTTT | CASSQGRVAAEAFF
TRBJ1-3 | NA | TRBV7-9 | NA | TGTGCCAGCAGCCAATCCGGGATCCTGGATTTT | CASSQSGILDF
TRBJ1-4 | NA | TRBV7-2 | NA | TGTGCCAGCAGCCCCACCGGTGGCAGTTGGGCTGAAAAACTGTTTTTT | CASSPTGGSWAEKLFF
TRBJ2-5 | NA | TRBV7-8 | NA | TGTGCCAGCAGCTCGGTGGGGGGAATCGGAGAGACCCAGTACTTC | CASSSVGGIGETQYF
TRBJ2-7 | NA | TRBV7-2 | NA | TGTGCCAGCAGCCCCGGGACTGACTACGAGCAGTACTTC | CASSPGTDYEQYF
TRBJ1-6 | NA | TRBV6-5 | NA | TGTGCCAGCAGTCCACGGGGAGGGGTGGATTCACCCCTCCACTTT | CASSPRGGVDSPLHF
TRBJ2-2 | TRBD2 | TRBV11-2 | NA | TGTGCCAGCAGCTTTAGCGGGGGGAACACCGGGGAGCTGTTTTTT | CASSFSGGNTGELFF
TRBJ2-5 | NA | TRBV10-3 | NA | TGTGCCATCTCCCTAGCTGCCCAAGAGACCCAGTACTTC | CAISLAAQETQYF
TRBJ1-2 | NA | TRBV10-2 | NA | TGCGCCAGCAGTGTACAGGGTGACTATGGCTACACCTTC | CASSVQGDYGYTF
TRBJ2-3 | NA | TRBV9 | NA | TGTGCCAGCAGCGTAGTAGATAGGGTCGCAGATACGCAGTATTTT | CASSVVDRVADTQYF
TRBJ2-2 | NA | TRBV10-3 | NA | TGTGCCATCAGTGAGTCGCATGGGGAAGGGGAGCTGTTTTTT | CAISESHGEGELFF
TRBJ1-5 | TRBD1 | TRBV6-5 | NA | TGTGCCAGCAGTTCACAGGGGAGGCACAATCAGCCCCAGCATTTT | CASSSQGRHNQPQHF
TRBJ2-7 | NA | TRBV6-1 | few | TGTGCCAGCAGTTTGGGGTGGTCCTACGAGCAGTACTTC | CASSLGWSYEQYF
TRBJ1-2 | TRBD1 | TRBV12-5 | NA | TGTGCTAGTGGTTTGGACCTTTCGGGACAGAATGTATATGGCTACACCTTC | CASGLDLSGQNVYGYTF
TRBJ1-4 | TRBD1 | TRBV4-2 | NA | TGTGCCAGCAGCCCGGACAGGGGGAGGGCTAATGAAAAACTGTTTTTT | CASSPDRGRANEKLFF
TRBJ2-3 | TRBD1 | TRBV7-2 | NA | TGTGCCAGCAGCCCGGACAGGGCCACAGATACGCAGTATTTT | CASSPDRATDTQYF
TRBJ1-5 | NA | TRBV6-5 | few | TGTGCCAGCAAACCCCAGCATTTT | CASKPQHF
TRBJ2-7 | NA | TRBV21-1 | NA | TGTGCCAGCTCCTCCGGGACAGGCTCCTACGAGCAGTACTTC | CASSSGTGSYEQYF
TRBJ2-5 | NA | TRBV25-1 | NA | TGTGCCAGCAGTGCGAGGACAGGAGGGCAAGAGACCCAGTACTTC | CASSARTGGQETQYF
TRBJ1-1 | NA | TRBV7-9 | NA | TGTGCCAGCAGCTTAGGGGGTTCCCTCGAAGCTTTCTTT | CASSLGGSLEAFF
TRBJ1-1 | NA | TRBV30 | NA | TGTGCCTGGGGGAAGGGAGAGGAAACTGAAGCTTTCTTT | CAWGKGEETEAFF
TRBJ1-2 | NA | TRBV10-1 | many | TGCGCCAGCAGTGACTGCAATGGCCCTCGCCCCTATGGCTACACCTTC | CASSDCNGPRPYGYTF
TRBJ1-4 | TRBD1 | TRBV7-2 | NA | TGTGCCAGCAGTCTAACAGGGGACGGCAATGAAAAACTGTTTTTT | CASSLTGDGNEKLFF
TRBJ1-4 | NA | TRBV27 | NA | TGTGCCAGCAGTTTAGGCTCGTCTGGCAGGGATGAAAAACTGTTTTTT | CASSLGSSGRDEKLFF
TRBJ2-3 | TRBD2 | TRBV7-2 | once | TGTGCCAGCAGCTCCCCCGCGGGGGGACCCCGGGCGGATACGCAGTATTTT | CASSSPAGGPRADTQYF
TRBJ1-1 | NA | TRBV5-1 | NA | TGCGCCAGCAGGGTTGAGGGGGGATACACTGAAGCTTTCTTT | CASRVEGGYTEAFF
TRBJ2-1 | TRBD2 | TRBV7-6 | NA | TGTGCCAGCACTAGCGGGGGGAACTACAATGAGCAGTTCTTC | CASTSGGNYNEQFF
TRBJ1-2 | TRBD1 | TRBV13 | NA | TGTGCCAGCAGCTTAGGGGGGACAGGGGGCCAATATGGCTACACCTTC | CASSLGGTGGQYGYTF
TRBJ2-7 | TRBD1 | TRBV5-6 | NA | TGTGCCAGCAGCCCACCGGGACAGGGGTCTCCGTTGTCGTACTTC | CASSPPGQGSPLSYF
TRBJ2-3 | NA | TRBV19 | NA | TGTGCCAGTAGTATAGGGGTTCACACAGATACGCAGTATTTT | CASSIGVHTDTQYF
TRBJ1-2 | NA | TRBV6-5 | NA | TGTGCCAGCAGTTACGACAGACACTATGGCTACACCTTC | CASSYDRHYGYTF
TRBJ2-7 | NA | TRBV7-9 | few | TGTGCCAGCAGCTTAGGACGCCAGGACGAGCAGTACTTC | CASSLGRQDEQYF
TRBJ2-5 | TRBD2 | TRBV6-5 | once | TGTGCCAGCAGGGCGGGGGGCCAAGGCACCCAGTACTTC | CASRAGGQGTQYF
TRBJ2-5 | NA | TRBV30 | NA | TGTGCCTGGAGTGGTGGCGGGGCCCAAGAGACCCAGTACTTC | CAWSGGGAQETQYF
TRBJ2-7 | NA | TRBV10-1 | NA | TGCGCCAGCAGTGATGGCCACGAGCAGTACTTC | CASSDGHEQYF
TRBJ2-1 | TRBD1 | TRBV27 | NA | TGTGCCAGCAGTTTCGGGACAGCCAATGAGCAGTTCTTC | CASSFGTANEQFF
TRBJ1-5 | TRBD1 | TRBV19 | once | TGTGCCAGTAGCATACCCCCCCGCAGGGGGCATCAGCCCCAGCATTTT | CASSIPPRRGHQPQHF
TRBJ2-2 | NA | TRBV29-1 | NA | TGCAGCGTTCTGATTGCCGGGGAGCTGTTTTTT | CSVLIAGELFF